The 29 T cell receptor beta chains in this list originate from one sample, sequenced in a study of blood T cell repertoires in COVID-19. Here immunoSEQ multiplex PCR was the method, and the copy in TCRdb shows in-frame clones only, minus some. This sample carries under 100,000 clones, approximately 75% of them seen once, and the ten largest clones take approximately 13%. The sequencing input was peripheral blood. The receptors come from a human donor in a cohort sampled during active COVID-19.

The gene calls are TRBV19 and TRBJ1-1, with a tentative D call TRBD1 (6 bases). This CDR3 contains 13 residues. The V gene's germline CDR1 is LNHDA and CDR2 SQIVND (reference sequence). The V end lost 5 bases, the J end lost 4 bases, and 11 bases lay between the germline ends. The DNA of the CDR3 is TGTGCCAGTAGTCCCTACAGGGCCACTGAAGCTTTCTTT. It yields the protein CASSPYRATEAFF.

The gene calls are TRBV5-1 and TRBJ2-1, with a weak D call TRBD1 (6 bases). Germline CDR1 is SGHRS and CDR2 is YFSETQ. The CDR3 covers 13 residues. Trimming stripped 3 bases from V and 6 bases from J, with 10 bases between. CDR3 nucleotides: TGCGCCAGCAGCTGGGGGCCAGGCAATGAGCAGTTCTTC. Residues: CASSWGPGNEQFF.

This clone was detected once. The chain joins TRBV18 to TRBJ1-5; 10 bases match TRBD1. The germline V gene encodes CDR1 KGHSH and CDR2 LQKENI. Unmatched junction bases numbered 4, after V lost 2 bases and J lost 6 bases. CDR3 length: 15 residues. The CDR3 DNA sequence: TGTGCCAGCTCACCAGAGACAGGGGGCGGTCAGCCCCAGCATTTT. The encoded protein is CASSPETGGGQPQHF.

This clone is a singleton in its sample. V is TRBV4-3 and J is TRBJ1-6; D call uncertain. Looked up from germline, CDR1 is LGHNA and CDR2 is YSLEER. The CDR3 has 14 amino acids. Trimming stripped 0 bases from V and 10 bases from J, with 10 bases between. CDR3 region: CASSQDEFSSPLHF. The CDR3, as DNA: TGCGCCAGCAGCCAAGACGAGTTCTCCTCACCCCTCCACTTT.

This chain links TRBV7-3 with TRBJ1-2, with 12 positions matching TRBD1. The CDR3 totals 13 residues. The V and J ends lost 4 bases and 8 bases, in that order; junction bases with no gene match: 2. Germline V gene data show CDR1 as SGHTA and CDR2 as FQGTGA. CDR3 DNA sequence: TGTGCCAGCAGCTATGGGACAGGGGGCGGCTACACCTTC. Protein product: CASSYGTGGGYTF.

This chain uses TRBV5-1 with TRBJ1-2; TRBD1 matches 7 bases. CDR1 is SGHRS and CDR2 is YFSETQ in the germline V gene. V lost 3 bases and J lost 2; bases outside the gene matches: 10. This CDR3 region has 16 residues. The CDR3 sequence is CASSSAYGQANYGYTF. The CDR3 coding sequence is TGCGCCAGCAGCTCCGCCTATGGACAGGCCAACTATGGCTACACCTTC.

J is TRBJ2-7 and V is TRBV5-5, with 7 bases aligning to TRBD2. CDR1 is SGHKS and CDR2 is YYEKEE in the germline V gene (reference sequence). V dropped 1 base and J dropped 0; count of bases not matched to a gene: 4. The CDR3 runs 15 residues. The CDR3 DNA reads TGTGCCAGCAGCTTGAGGCTAGCGGTCTCCTACGAGCAGTACTTC. This translates into CASSLRLAVSYEQYF. The full variable domain, in which reference TRBV5-5 and TRBJ2-7 provide the parts outside the CDR3, is DAGVTQSPTHLIKTRGQQVTLRCSPISGHKSVSWYQQVLGQGPQFIFQYYEKEERGRGNFPDRFSARQFPNYSSELNVNALLLGDSALYLCASSLRLAVSYEQYFGPGTRLTVT.

V is TRBV7-8 and J is TRBJ2-7; D may be TRBD2 (5 bases). Germline loops: CDR1 SGHVS, CDR2 FQNEAQ. Trimming removed 6 bases from V and 0 bases from J, with 12 bases in between. This CDR3 has 14 residues. The CDR3 is CASRTRIRSYEQYF. The CDR3 bases are TGTGCCAGCAGAACTAGGATCCGCTCCTACGAGCAGTACTTC. Full variable domain (missing parts from reference TRBV7-8 and TRBJ2-7): GAGVSQSPRYKVAKRGQDVALRCDPISGHVSLFWYQQALGQGPEFLTYFQNEAQLDKSGLPSDRFFAERPEGSVSTLKIQRTQQEDSAVYLCASRTRIRSYEQYFGPGTRLTVT.

This clone was observed at least ten times. The V call is TRBV28, the J call TRBJ1-1, with D possibly being TRBD1 (6 bases). V lost 6 bases to trimming and J lost 0 bases, with 26 bases between them. CDR1 and CDR2 (germline): MDHEN, SYDVKM. This CDR3 contains 19 residues. CDR3: CASSPRRWTEGEMNTEAFF. In DNA form, the CDR3 reads TGTGCCAGCAGCCCAAGACGTTGGACAGAGGGGGAAATGAACACTGAAGCTTTCTTT.

This chain connects TRBV14 to TRBJ2-3; a possible D gene is TRBD2 (5 bases). V lost 0 bases and J 6 bases, leaving 16 bases between the germline ends. Germline V gives CDR1 SGHDN, CDR2 FVKESK. CDR3 length: 16 amino acids. The chain's CDR3 is CASSQEATTRRDTQYF. The CDR3 DNA reads as TGTGCCAGCAGCCAAGAAGCGACTACGAGGAGGGATACGCAGTATTTT.

The chain couples TRBV5-1 to TRBJ2-5, with TRBD1 identical over 8 bases. CDR3 size: 14 residues. Germline CDR1 is SGHRS and CDR2 is YFSETQ. V dropped 3 bases and J dropped 5; count of bases not matched to a gene: 6. The CDR3 reads CASSSQGAGETQYF. CDR3 sequence (DNA): TGCGCCAGCAGCTCCCAGGGGGCCGGGGAGACCCAGTACTTC.

At least ten counts were recorded for this clone. CDR3: CASSQSQGAGASYTF. Here the CDR3 DNA reads TGTGCCAGCAGCCAATCACAGGGGGCTGGGGCAAGCTACACCTTC. V and J are TRBV3-1 (or the pseudogene TRBV3-2) and TRBJ1-2, with 9 nucleotides matching TRBD1. The ends lost 2 bases at V and 9 bases at J; junction bases unmatched: 10. The length of the CDR3 is 15 residues. Germline loops: CDR1 LGHDT, CDR2 YNNKEL (reference sequence).

Only one count was recorded for this clone. The V gene is TRBV6-6, the J gene TRBJ2-7, with TRBD1 identical over 7 bases. The germline CDR1 and CDR2 sequences are MNHNY and SVGAGI (reference sequence). The V gene end was trimmed by 10 bases and the J gene end by 3 bases; junction bases not matched to a gene: 9. This CDR3 has 13 residues. CDR3 bases: TGTGCCACCAACCGGGACAGCGGCTACGAGCAGTACTTC. Its protein product is CATNRDSGYEQYF.

The chain carries TRBV4-2 and TRBJ1-2; D is possibly TRBD1 (5 bases). Germline loops: CDR1 LGHNA, CDR2 YNFKEQ. The CDR3 extends over 17 amino acids. Trimming took off 0 bases at V and 5 bases at J, with 19 bases between the two ends. The CDR3 DNA is TGTGCCAGCAGCCAAGAATCGTATTCGACAGTCGGATATGGCTACACCTTC. It translates to CASSQESYSTVGYGYTF.

The chain carries TRBV5-1 and TRBJ2-5; D call uncertain. V was clipped by 5 bases and J by 3 bases, with 8 bases between them. This CDR3 is 12 amino acids long. CDR1 is SGHRS and CDR2 is YFSETQ in the germline V gene. The CDR3 DNA sequence: TGCGCCAGCAGTGTTCAGAAAGAGACCCAGTACTTC. Translating gives CASSVQKETQYF.

V is TRBV5-8 and J is TRBJ1-5; 7 bases match TRBD1. Germline V gives CDR1 SGHTS, CDR2 YDEGEE. CDR3 length: 14 residues. V was clipped by 4 bases and J by 5 bases; unmatched bases: 6. This CDR3 reads CASSRGTVYQPQHF. The CDR3 region has the DNA TGTGCCAGCAGCCGAGGGACAGTCTATCAGCCCCAGCATTTT.

The chain uses TRBV18 and TRBJ1-1, with TRBD1 matching over 11 bases. CDR1 and CDR2 (germline): KGHSH, LQKENI. The CDR3 is 16 amino acids. Germline trimming cut 3 bases from V and 0 bases from J; bases unmatched to any gene: 3. CDR3: CASSPGTGGMNTEAFF. The CDR3 bases are TGTGCCAGCTCACCGGGGACAGGGGGTATGAACACTGAAGCTTTCTTT. The full variable domain, with the rest looked up from reference TRBV18 and TRBJ1-1, is NAGVMQNPRHLVRRRGQEARLRCSPMKGHSHVYWYRQLPEEGLKFMVYLQKENIIDESGMPKERFSAEFPKEGPSILRIQQVVRGDSAAYFCASSPGTGGMNTEAFFGQGTRLTVV.

V is TRBV4-1 and J is TRBJ1-6, with D possibly being TRBD1 (6 bases). This CDR3 comprises 16 residues. The germline V and J ends were trimmed by 3 bases and 0 bases, with 9 bases remaining between them. CDR1 MGHRA and CDR2 YSYEKL come from the germline V gene. Here the CDR3 reads CASSHQGSSYNSPLHF. CDR3 nucleotides: TGCGCCAGCAGCCATCAGGGGAGCTCCTATAATTCACCCCTCCACTTT.

The rearrangement uses TRBV10-3 and TRBJ1-1; 7 bases align to TRBD1. V was pared by 3 bases and J by 3 bases, with 7 bases of the junction left unmatched. This CDR3 is 15 amino acids long. Germline V gene sequence: CDR1 ENHRY, CDR2 SYGVKD. The DNA for the CDR3 is TGTGCCATCAGTGACCCGGGACAGTCCCACACTGAAGCTTTCTTT. Translated, it gives CAISDPGQSHTEAFF.

This chain connects TRBV19 to TRBJ1-1, with 10 bases that match TRBD1. With V trimmed by 5 bases and J by 7 bases, 7 bases remained unmatched. The CDR3 contains 14 residues. Germline CDR1 reads LNHDA; CDR2 reads SQIVND (reference sequence). Here the CDR3 reads CASSSRQGAVEAFF. The CDR3 nucleotides read TGTGCCAGTAGTTCCCGACAGGGGGCTGTTGAAGCTTTCTTT. The complete variable domain, with remaining parts taken from reference TRBV19 and TRBJ1-1, reads DGGITQSPKYLFRKEGQNVTLSCEQNLNHDAMYWYRQDPGQGLRLIYYSQIVNDFQKGDIAEGYSVSREKKESFPLTVTSAQKNPTAFYLCASSSRQGAVEAFFGQGTRLTVV.

This chain uses TRBV15 with TRBJ2-2; the D is unclear. This CDR3 is built from 13 residues. V shed 5 bases and J shed 3 bases, with 7 bases lying between them. The germline CDR1 and CDR2 sequences are LNHNV and YYDKDF (reference sequence). The CDR3 region has the DNA TGTGCCACCAGCCTTCAGTACACCGGGGAGCTGTTTTTT. Translation gives CATSLQYTGELFF.

This clone appeared a single time. The J gene is TRBJ2-2, the V gene TRBV5-5, with 7 bases identical to TRBD1. Germline-derived CDR1 and CDR2 are SGHKS and YYEKEE (reference sequence). The CDR3 consists of 17 residues. Unmatched junction bases numbered 9, after V lost 4 bases and J lost 0 bases. The CDR3 region is CASSHTGVTSNTGELFF. The CDR3 coding sequence is TGTGCCAGCAGCCACACAGGGGTCACCTCGAACACCGGGGAGCTGTTTTTT.

The genes are TRBV5-1 and TRBJ1-6; 7 bases match TRBD1. This CDR3 contains 15 residues. Losses at the gene ends were 0 bases for V and 8 bases for J; bases not matched to a gene: 5. CDR1 SGHRS and CDR2 YFSETQ come from the germline V gene. The CDR3 is CASSLVPGQDSPLHF. CDR3 DNA sequence: TGCGCCAGCAGCTTGGTTCCAGGACAGGATTCACCCCTCCACTTT.

The chain uses TRBV2 and TRBJ1-2, with D unresolved. CDR1 is SNHLY, CDR2 FYNNEI, per germline. There are 13 residues in the CDR3. V was trimmed by 11 bases and J by 5 bases, leaving 18 bases between them. In DNA, the CDR3 is TGTGCCTCGGAGAGGTCAGCGGCTTATGGCTACACCTTC. Translation: CASERSAAYGYTF.

The J gene is TRBJ1-2, the V gene TRBV19, with D hard to call. Germline CDR1 reads LNHDA; CDR2 reads SQIVND (reference sequence). CDR3 size: 15 residues. Trimming removed 3 bases from V and 3 bases from J, with 14 bases in between. The CDR3 reads CASSIIPASDYGYTF. Written as DNA, the CDR3 is TGTGCCAGTAGTATCATCCCTGCCAGTGACTATGGCTACACCTTC.

This chain uses TRBV5-1 with TRBJ1-2; D ambiguous. Germline V gives CDR1 SGHRS, CDR2 YFSETQ. This CDR3 has 14 amino acids. Between the trimmed V and J ends, which lost 0 bases and 4 bases, there was a span of 10 bases. CDR3 nucleotide sequence: TGCGCCAGCAGCTTGGTTGCAGGATCCTATGGCTACACCTTC. It codes for CASSLVAGSYGYTF.

This chain connects TRBV7-9 to TRBJ2-3; D remains unclear. V lost 4 bases to trimming and J lost 6 bases, with 8 bases between them. This CDR3 comprises 12 residues. Germline CDR1 reads SEHNR; CDR2 reads FQNEAQ (reference sequence). CDR3 sequence reads: CASSSPMDTQYF. The CDR3 DNA reads as TGTGCCAGCAGCTCCCCTATGGATACGCAGTATTTT. Full variable domain (outside the CDR3, taken from reference TRBV7-9 and TRBJ2-3): DTGVSQNPRHKITKRGQNVTFRCDPISEHNRLYWYRQTLGQGPEFLTYFQNEAQLEKSRLLSDRFSAERPKGSFSTLEIQRTEQGDSAMYLCASSSPMDTQYFGPGTRLTVL.

The chain has TRBV7-3 and TRBJ2-2; perhaps TRBD1 as D (5 bases). Germline-derived CDR1 and CDR2 are SGHTA and FQGTGA. Trimming left V 5 bases short and J 7 bases short, with 14 bases between. This CDR3 has 14 residues. CDR3 in DNA: TGTGCCAGCAGCAACGCAGGGTTAGGCGGGGAGCTGTTTTTT. This encodes CASSNAGLGGELFF.

The chain carries TRBV7-2 and TRBJ2-3, with 10 bases fitting TRBD2. V gave up 1 base and J gave up 5 bases; unmatched junction bases: 9. CDR3 length equals 17 residues. Germline V gene data show CDR1 as SGHTA and CDR2 as FQGNSA. The DNA of the CDR3 is TGTGCCAGCAGCTTAGTGGCTAGCGGGGGTGGAGGAGATACGCAGTATTTT. Its protein is CASSLVASGGGGDTQYF.